The 5 T cell receptor beta chains below were found in one sample sequenced in a study of regulatory T cells in long-lasting Graves disease. Time point denoted: newly diagnosed GD, antithyroid drugs for less than 3 months. Isolated PBMC RNA provided the starting material for the TCR library. For TCR beta, libraries came from iRepertoire HTBI primers and Arm-PCR of CDR3 regions. From the multiplex PCR reads, TCRdb called clonotypes with MiXCR, one entry per CDR3 protein. Of some 500,000 distinct CDR3 sequences listed, about 13% are singletons. These records were also assigned to another study, of T cells in Graves' hyperthyroidism and ophthalmopathy.

Here the sequenced sample was peripheral blood mononuclear cells (PBMCs), taken at new diagnosis, from a patient treated with antithyroid drugs. The receptors come from a man younger than 40 with Graves disease.

This clonotype was counted at least ten times. In DNA, the CDR3 is TGTGCCAGCAGCCAGGACAGGGGGCAGCTCAATGAGCAGTTCTTC. As protein: CASSQDRGQLNEQFF. The V and J genes are TRBV7-2 and TRBJ2-1; 11 bases map to TRBD1. Germline lookup yields CDR1 SGHTA and CDR2 FQGNSA. The CDR3 spans 15 residues. V trimming: 5 bases; J trimming: 6 bases; junction bases outside the gene matches: 6.

This clonotype has a count of ten or more. The V and J genes are TRBV7-8 and TRBJ1-5, with D unclear. The CDR3 loop spans 15 amino acids. In germline, CDR1 is SGHVS, CDR2 FQNEAQ. V gave up 1 base and J gave up 9 bases, with 16 bases separating them. The CDR3 protein is CASSLDSGGVGPQHF. The CDR3 DNA reads TGTGCCAGCAGCTTAGACTCAGGCGGGGTAGGGCCCCAGCATTTT.

This clonotype has at least ten counts. V and J are TRBV24-1 and TRBJ1-1; D is ambiguous. Germline CDR1 and CDR2: KGHDR and SFDVKD. V gave up 2 bases and J gave up 6 bases, with 15 bases separating them. The length of the CDR3 is 15 residues. CDR3 protein: CATSDSGRGSAEAFF. The DNA of the CDR3 is TGTGCCACCAGTGATTCGGGTCGAGGGAGCGCTGAAGCTTTCTTT.

This clonotype was counted at least ten times. The CDR3 sequence is CSVAGTSGSLVEQFF. DNA of the CDR3: TGCAGCGTAGCCGGGACTAGCGGGAGTTTGGTTGAGCAGTTCTTC. J is TRBJ2-1 and V is TRBV29-1; TRBD2 aligns across 14 bases. CDR1 is SQVTM, CDR2 ANQGSEA, per germline. The CDR3 extends over 15 amino acids. V lost 6 bases and J lost 9; bases outside the gene matches: 10.

In this sample, this clonotype turned up many times. The chain couples TRBV2 to TRBJ2-1; possible D gene TRBD1, 5 bases. Trimming took 6 bases from V and 12 from J, leaving 18 bases between them. CDR1 is SNHLY and CDR2 is FYNNEI in the germline V gene. CDR3 length: 13 residues. CDR3 DNA sequence: TGTGCCAGCAGAGGGGTCGACGAGTGGACGCAGTTCTTC. Protein product: CASRGVDEWTQFF.